A single sample gave rise to the 20 T cell receptor beta chains below, sequenced in a study of blood T cell repertoires in COVID-19. Assay used: immunoSEQ multiplex PCR; TCRdb lists only in-frame clones, some missing. The sample lists 230,000 or so clones, 89% occurring once. The sample was peripheral blood. The receptors here all came from a woman aged 40-49 years who had recovered from COVID-19.

The V call is TRBV2, the J call TRBJ2-7, with 8 bases fitting TRBD1. CDR1 and CDR2 (germline): SNHLY, FYNNEI. The CDR3 consists of 16 residues. V lost 5 bases, J lost 6 bases, and 15 bases stayed unmatched. This CDR3 reads CASSIDRDRSSREQYF. The CDR3 nucleotides read TGTGCCAGCAGTATAGACCGGGACAGGTCCTCTCGCGAGCAGTACTTC.

The sample holds a few counts of this clone. The V and J genes are TRBV29-1 and TRBJ2-1, with 7 bases fitting TRBD1. V lost 3 bases, J lost 12 bases, and 11 bases stayed unmatched. CDR1 and CDR2 from the germline V gene are SQVTM and ANQGSEA. The CDR3 is made up of 13 amino acids. For the CDR3, the DNA is TGCAGCGTTGATATGGAACAGGGGATACTGCAGTTCTTC. Translation: CSVDMEQGILQFF.

A few counts support this clone. This chain joins TRBV6-1 and TRBJ1-2; D unresolved. Trimming stripped 2 bases from V and 7 bases from J, with 11 bases between. CDR1 MNHNS and CDR2 SASEGT come from the germline V gene. The CDR3 has 13 amino acids. CDR3 loop: CASSEPGKIGYTF. The CDR3 DNA follows: TGTGCCAGCAGTGAACCGGGGAAGATTGGCTACACCTTC.

The gene calls are TRBV10-3 and TRBJ1-1; 7 nucleotides align to TRBD1. V lost 4 bases, J lost 5 bases, and 10 bases stayed unmatched. Germline CDR1 and CDR2: ENHRY and SYGVKD. The CDR3 contains 15 residues. DNA of the CDR3: TGTGCCATCAGTGCCCTAGGGGGCTCGGGGACTGAAGCTTTCTTT. Translating gives CAISALGGSGTEAFF.

The chain carries TRBV9 and TRBJ2-3; D possibly corresponds to TRBD2 (6 bases). Trimming shortened V by 7 bases and J by 2 bases, and 11 bases separated the two germline ends. Germline loops: CDR1 SGDLS, CDR2 YYNGEE. CDR3 length: 13 amino acids. In DNA, the CDR3 is TGTGCCAGCGGGGACTCAAACACAGATACGCAGTATTTT. Protein sequence: CASGDSNTDTQYF.

CDR3 loop: CASSGQTMNTEAFF. The CDR3, as DNA: TGTGCCAGTAGTGGACAGACCATGAACACTGAAGCTTTCTTT. The gene calls are TRBV19 and TRBJ1-1; a weak D match, TRBD1 (6 bases). This CDR3 region has 14 residues. From germline, CDR1 is LNHDA and CDR2 SQIVND (reference sequence). V lost 5 bases to trimming and J lost 0 bases, with 10 bases between them. The variable domain in full, with the rest retrieved from reference TRBV19 and TRBJ1-1, is DGGITQSPKYLFRKEGQNVTLSCEQNLNHDAMYWYRQDPGQGLRLIYYSQIVNDFQKGDIAEGYSVSREKKESFPLTVTSAQKNPTAFYLCASSGQTMNTEAFFGQGTRLTVV.

This clone was seen just once. It is unclear where the CDR3 begins or ends on the DNA, so no DNA is shown, and the CDR3 is as TCRdb lists it. The rearrangement uses TRBV28 and TRBJ2-7; the D call of TRBD2 is as the table states it, not checked on the DNA. The germline CDR1 and CDR2 sequences are MDHEN and SYDVKM. Termini included, the CDR3 measures 15 amino acids. CDR3 amino acids: CASSSSASGGDEQYF.

V gene TRBV7-9 combines with J gene TRBJ2-7; 11 bases agree with TRBD1. This CDR3 has 15 residues. Germline trimming cut 6 bases from V and 4 bases from J; bases unmatched to any gene: 8. CDR1 is SEHNR, CDR2 FQNEAQ, per germline (reference sequence). CDR3 bases: TGTGCCAGCAGGTACCGGGACAGGGGGAAATACGAGCAGTACTTC. Amino acids: CASRYRDRGKYEQYF.

The CDR3 loop is CASSSWQGNQPQHF. In DNA, the CDR3 is TGTGCCAGCAGTTCTTGGCAGGGCAATCAGCCCCAGCATTTT. The chain combines TRBV6-2 or TRBV6-3 with TRBJ1-5, with no clear D. The CDR3 is made up of 14 amino acids. Germline CDR1 MNHEY, CDR2 SVGEGT. V lost 4 bases and J 2 bases, leaving 9 bases between the germline ends.

This clone was seen a single time. The chain couples TRBV12-3 or TRBV12-4 to TRBJ1-1; D call uncertain. The CDR3 has 13 residues. The V end was cut by 5 bases, the J end by 1 base, with 8 bases between. This CDR3 reads CASSASRNTEAFF. The CDR3 nucleotides read TGTGCCAGCAGTGCGAGCCGGAACACTGAAGCTTTCTTT.

The chain employs TRBV24-1 and TRBJ1-2; no clear D. Germline CDR1 KGHDR, CDR2 SFDVKD. Trimming stripped 7 bases from V and 4 bases from J, with 12 bases between. The CDR3 has 13 residues. The CDR3 bases are TGTGCCACCAGCCAGACGGCGGGCTATGGCTACACCTTC. This codes for CATSQTAGYGYTF.

The chain links TRBV30 to TRBJ2-7; unclear D gene. With 1 base removed from V and 7 bases from J, the gap between germline ends came to 11 bases. The CDR3 spans 12 residues. Germline lookup yields CDR1 GTSNPN and CDR2 SVGIG (reference sequence). The CDR3 sequence: CAWSAVMREQYF. The CDR3 DNA reads TGTGCCTGGAGTGCGGTGATGAGAGAGCAGTACTTC.

A note on this clone: The junction shows a germline mismatch at one end, possibly a read error. CDR3 nucleotides: TGTGCCAGCAGCCTAGGGGACAGCCTTTTT. Translated, it gives CASSLGDSLF. The chain is built from TRBV9 and TRBJ2-2; 7 bases fit TRBD1. CDR3 length equals 10 residues. The germline gives CDR1 SGDLS, CDR2 YYNGEE. Full variable domain (rest looked up from reference TRBV9 and TRBJ2-2): DSGVTQTPKHLITATGQRVTLRCSPRSGDLSVYWYQQSLDQGLQFLIQYYNGEERAKGNILERFSAQQFPDLHSELNLSSLELGDSALYFCASSLGDSLFGEGSRLTVL.

The chain links TRBV10-3 to TRBJ2-1, with D possibly being TRBD2 (6 bases). Trimming pared 4 bases from V and 0 bases from J, leaving 7 bases between. Germline V gene data show CDR1 as ENHRY and CDR2 as SYGVKD. The CDR3 totals 14 residues. The chain's CDR3 is CAISGSGSYNEQFF. CDR3 nucleotide sequence: TGTGCCATCAGTGGTAGCGGCTCCTACAATGAGCAGTTCTTC.

The chain has TRBV5-6 and TRBJ2-7; the D gene is possibly TRBD1 (6 bases). This CDR3 is built from 12 residues. The germline V gene encodes CDR1 SGHDT and CDR2 YYEEEE. With 5 bases removed from V and 6 bases from J, the gap between germline ends came to 12 bases. In nucleotides, the CDR3 is TGTGCCAGCAGGTATCAGGGGAGCGAGCAGTACGTC. Its translation: CASRYQGSEQYV.

The chain recombines TRBV19 with TRBJ1-1, with no clear D. Germline V gene data show CDR1 as LNHDA and CDR2 as SQIVND (reference sequence). The V end was cut by 1 base, the J end by 7 bases, with 7 bases between. This CDR3 is built from 12 residues. The chain's CDR3 is CASSIAPGEAFF. CDR3 nucleotides: TGTGCCAGTAGTATAGCTCCAGGTGAAGCTTTCTTT.

The V gene is TRBV5-5, the J gene TRBJ1-2; the match to TRBD1 covers 7 bases. This CDR3 is built from 13 residues. With V trimmed by 1 base and J by 5 bases, 2 bases remained unmatched. Germline-derived CDR1 and CDR2 are SGHKS and YYEKEE (reference sequence). The CDR3 coding sequence is TGTGCCAGCAGCTTGAGACAGGGATATGGCTACACCTTC. It codes for CASSLRQGYGYTF. Using reference TRBV5-5 and TRBJ1-2 for the parts outside the CDR3, the full variable domain is DAGVTQSPTHLIKTRGQQVTLRCSPISGHKSVSWYQQVLGQGPQFIFQYYEKEERGRGNFPDRFSARQFPNYSSELNVNALLLGDSALYLCASSLRQGYGYTFGSGTRLTVV.

In its sample, this clone was seen once. The chain is built from TRBV5-6 and TRBJ2-2; 12 bases map to TRBD2. The ends lost 4 bases at V and 6 bases at J; junction bases unmatched: 10. The CDR3 is made up of 17 amino acids. Germline-derived CDR1 and CDR2 are SGHDT and YYEEEE. In DNA, the CDR3 is TGTGCCAGCAGCCCCCGCCAACTAGCGGGAGGACCCGGGGAGCTGTTTTTT. Its translation is CASSPRQLAGGPGELFF.

This clone was seen only a few times. V gene TRBV7-3 combines with J gene TRBJ2-1; a weak D match, TRBD1 (5 bases). Trimming stripped 4 bases from V and 6 bases from J, with 16 bases between. This CDR3 contains 15 residues. Germline V gene data show CDR1 as SGHTA and CDR2 as FQGTGA. DNA of the CDR3: TGTGCCAGCAGCTCCCATGTCCAGGGTTCCAATGAGCAGTTCTTC. It codes for CASSSHVQGSNEQFF. The whole variable domain, remainder taken from reference TRBV7-3 and TRBJ2-1, is GAGVSQTPSNKVTEKGKYVELRCDPISGHTALYWYRQSLGQGPEFLIYFQGTGAADDSGLPNDRFFAVRPEGSVSTLKIQRTERGDSAVYLCASSSHVQGSNEQFFGPGTRLTVL.

The chain combines TRBV19 with TRBJ2-1, with D possibly being TRBD2 (5 bases). The CDR3 has 16 amino acids. Germline CDR1 LNHDA, CDR2 SQIVND (reference sequence). With 6 bases removed from V and 8 bases from J, the gap between germline ends came to 23 bases. This CDR3 is CASRNYGFGLTYEQFF. In nucleotides, the CDR3 is TGTGCCAGTAGGAACTATGGCTTCGGACTTACTTATGAGCAGTTCTTC.